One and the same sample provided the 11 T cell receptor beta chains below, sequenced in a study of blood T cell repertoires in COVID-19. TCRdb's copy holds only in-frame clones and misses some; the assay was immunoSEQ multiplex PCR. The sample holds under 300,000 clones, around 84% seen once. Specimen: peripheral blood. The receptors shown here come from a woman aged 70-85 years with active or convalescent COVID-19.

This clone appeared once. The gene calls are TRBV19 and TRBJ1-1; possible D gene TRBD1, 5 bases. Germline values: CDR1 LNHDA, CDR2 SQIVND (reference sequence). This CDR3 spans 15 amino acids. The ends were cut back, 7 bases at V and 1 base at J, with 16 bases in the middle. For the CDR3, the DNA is TGTGCCAGTACCTTTGGGCGACAGACGAACACTGAAGCTTTCTTT. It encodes CASTFGRQTNTEAFF.

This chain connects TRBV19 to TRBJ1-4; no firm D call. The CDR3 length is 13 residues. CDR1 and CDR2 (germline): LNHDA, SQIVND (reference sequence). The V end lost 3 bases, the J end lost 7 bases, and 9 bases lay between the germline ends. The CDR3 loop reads CASSMAPPEKLFF. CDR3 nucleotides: TGTGCCAGTAGTATGGCCCCCCCTGAAAAACTGTTTTTT.

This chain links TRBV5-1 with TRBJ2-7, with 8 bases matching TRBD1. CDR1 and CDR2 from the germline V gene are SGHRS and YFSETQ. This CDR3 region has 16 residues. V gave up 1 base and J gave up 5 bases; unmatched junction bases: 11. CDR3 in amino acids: CASSLKKGQGANEQYF. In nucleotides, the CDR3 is TGCGCCAGCAGCTTGAAGAAAGGGCAGGGGGCGAACGAGCAGTACTTC.

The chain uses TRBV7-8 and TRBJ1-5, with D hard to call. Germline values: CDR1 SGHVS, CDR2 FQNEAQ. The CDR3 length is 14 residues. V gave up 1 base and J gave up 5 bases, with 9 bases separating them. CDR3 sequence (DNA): TGTGCCAGCAGCTTAGATACATCCTATCAGCCCCAGCATTTT. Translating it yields CASSLDTSYQPQHF.

Here the CDR3 reads CASSGEASGHNEQFF. The DNA of the CDR3 is TGTGCCAGTAGTGGGGAGGCTAGCGGCCACAATGAGCAGTTCTTC. This chain connects TRBV19 to TRBJ2-1; TRBD2 aligns across 7 bases. CDR1 is LNHDA and CDR2 is SQIVND in the germline V gene (reference sequence). Losses at the gene ends were 5 bases for V and 5 bases for J; bases not matched to a gene: 9. The CDR3 length is 15 residues.

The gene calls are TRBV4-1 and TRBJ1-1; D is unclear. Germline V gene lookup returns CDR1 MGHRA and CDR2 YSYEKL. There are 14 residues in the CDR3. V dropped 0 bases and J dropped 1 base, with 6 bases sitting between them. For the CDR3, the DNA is TGCGCCAGCAGCCAAGATCCAGAGAACACTGAAGCTTTCTTT. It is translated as CASSQDPENTEAFF.

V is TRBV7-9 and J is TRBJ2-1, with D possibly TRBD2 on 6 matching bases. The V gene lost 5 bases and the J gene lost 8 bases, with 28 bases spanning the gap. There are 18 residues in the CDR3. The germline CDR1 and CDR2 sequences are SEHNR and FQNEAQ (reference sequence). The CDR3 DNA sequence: TGTGCCAGCAGCCCGAGCGGACACACCCTAAGGGGCGGGGATGAGCAGTTCTTC. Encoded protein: CASSPSGHTLRGGDEQFF.

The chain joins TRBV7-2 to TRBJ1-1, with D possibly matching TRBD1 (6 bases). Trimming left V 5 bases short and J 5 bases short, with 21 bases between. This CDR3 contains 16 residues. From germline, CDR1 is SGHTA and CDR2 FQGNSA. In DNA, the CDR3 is TGTGCCAGCAGCCCGCTTATATGGGGGCTCAAGACTGAAGCTTTCTTT. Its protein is CASSPLIWGLKTEAFF.

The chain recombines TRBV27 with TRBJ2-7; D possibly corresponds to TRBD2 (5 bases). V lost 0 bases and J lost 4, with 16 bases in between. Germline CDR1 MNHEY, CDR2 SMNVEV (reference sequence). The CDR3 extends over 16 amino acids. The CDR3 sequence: CASSLSKTVPGYEQYF. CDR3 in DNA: TGTGCCAGCAGTTTATCGAAAACAGTGCCGGGGTACGAGCAGTACTTC.

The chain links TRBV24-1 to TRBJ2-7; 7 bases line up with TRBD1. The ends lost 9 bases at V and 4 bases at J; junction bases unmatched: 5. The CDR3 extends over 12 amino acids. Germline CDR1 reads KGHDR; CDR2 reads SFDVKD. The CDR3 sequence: CATGTEHYEQYF. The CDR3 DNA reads TGTGCCACCGGGACAGAGCATTACGAGCAGTACTTC.

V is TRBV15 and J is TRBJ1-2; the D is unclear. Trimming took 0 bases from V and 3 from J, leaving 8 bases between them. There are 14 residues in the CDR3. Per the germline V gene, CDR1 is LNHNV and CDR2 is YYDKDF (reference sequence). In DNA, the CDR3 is TGTGCCACCAGCAGAGATCAGACTGACTATGGCTACACCTTC. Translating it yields CATSRDQTDYGYTF.